A single T cell receptor beta chain is shown here with its context. This sample is part of a study of blood T cell repertoires in COVID-19. Study-wide background: From the United States, Italy and Spain came samples of acute and convalescent COVID-19.

As processed by the authors: Reference gene primers were amplified, and this amplification served to estimate nucleated cell counts. The protocol was immunoSEQ multiplex PCR, while the TCRdb copy is restricted to in-frame clones and leaves out a portion. Clone size and V and J calls were adopted from that table, with D and trimming inferred from the DNA. The repertoire holds around 190,000 clones, with approximately 83% as singletons. V was clipped by 5 bases and J by 5 bases; unmatched bases: 11. The CDR3 runs to 15 residues. The germline V gene has CDR1 MDHEN and CDR2 SYDVKM. The chain couples TRBV28 to TRBJ2-5, with 7 bases fitting TRBD1. This clonotype was sampled from a human donor in a cohort sampled during active COVID-19. Sequencing was performed on peripheral blood. Here the CDR3 DNA reads TGTGCCAGCAGTACCGGGACAGTCGGGACCGAGACCCAGTACTTC. Translated: CASSTGTVGTETQYF.